This record covers a single T cell receptor (beta chain). From RNA transcripts, TCR beta CDR3 regions were amplified. During a first-round RT-PCR of the TCR CDR3, the HTBI primer set was used. Each CDR3 protein gets one entry after TCRdb re-called the multiplex PCR reads with MiXCR. This table holds 300,000 to 350,000 distinct CDR3 sequences, roughly 20% found once. The study enrolled patients aged 18 to 65 with newly diagnosed hyperthyroidism of under 2 months' duration. For the diagnoses, clinical symptoms, serum thyroxine and TRAb, thyroid ultrasound and orbital computed tomography were used. Looked up from germline, CDR1 is SGHAT and CDR2 is FQDESV (reference sequence). Trimming stripped 3 bases from V and 0 bases from J, with 11 bases between. CDR3 length: 16 residues. This sample was taken from a study of T cells in Graves' hyperthyroidism and ophthalmopathy.

The chain links TRBV11-1 to TRBJ2-2, with D unclear. Sequenced: blood. The receptor comes from a woman in her forties or fifties with Graves' hyperthyroidism. The CDR3 DNA reads TGTGCCAGCAGCTTTTTATCAGTATCGAACACCGGGGAGCTGTTTTTT. It specifies CASSFLSVSNTGELFF.